A single sample gave rise to the 12 T cell receptor beta chains below, sequenced in a study of T cells in Graves' hyperthyroidism and ophthalmopathy (dated by TCRdb to the late 2010s). Library preparation used multiplex PCR. TCRdb shows the sequencer as Illumina HiSeq 2000. TCR beta CDR3 regions were amplified from RNA transcripts. For the first round of RT-PCR on the TCR CDR3, the HTBI primer set was used together with the Qiagen OneStep RT-PCR kit. In TCRdb, the public reads were trimmed at Q25 with fastp and aligned with MiXCR, with productive beta chains retained. CDR3 protein sequences are deduplicated, and each keeps its most common genes and DNA. In this sample the table shows 540,000 or so distinct CDR3 sequences, 40% to 55% of which occur a single time. The top ten clones comprise over 15% of the sample. Sequenced sample: peripheral blood or thyroid tissue (not recorded which). These receptors all stem from an adult woman with Graves' disease, either hyperthyroidism or ophthalmopathy (not recorded which).

This clonotype was detected many times. This chain uses TRBV11-2 with TRBJ1-1; D not certain. Trimming took 4 bases from V and 8 from J, leaving 23 bases between them. CDR3 size: 16 residues. Germline loops: CDR1 SGHAT, CDR2 FQNNGV. In DNA, the CDR3 is TGTGCCAGCAGCTCCCCCACTGAATCGATCGACGCAGAAGCTTTCTTT. It encodes CASSSPTESIDAEAFF.

The J gene is TRBJ2-7, the V gene TRBV2; no clear D gene. Germline lookup yields CDR1 SNHLY and CDR2 FYNNEI. V lost 1 base and J lost 8, with 9 bases in between. The CDR3 runs to 12 residues. The DNA for the CDR3 is TGTGCCAGCAGTGAAGGGCAGCCCCAGCAGTACTTC. Translation: CASSEGQPQQYF.

This clonotype was seen many times. The rearrangement uses TRBV13 and TRBJ1-2, with 7 bases lining up with TRBD1. The trim removed 4 bases at V and 4 bases at J, leaving 12 bases unmatched. The CDR3 is 16 amino acids. The germline V gene has CDR1 PRHDT and CDR2 FYEKMQ (reference sequence). CDR3 sequence: CASSSRGQTWVYGYTF. As DNA, the CDR3 is TGTGCCAGCAGCTCGCGGGGACAGACTTGGGTCTATGGCTACACCTTC.

This chain joins TRBV11-2 and TRBJ1-4, with 8 positions matching TRBD1. Losses at the gene ends were 5 bases for V and 4 bases for J; bases not matched to a gene: 6. The germline CDR1 and CDR2 sequences are SGHAT and FQNNGV. The CDR3 loop spans 15 amino acids. CDR3 DNA: TGTGCCAGCAGCCAAGTGGACAGGGTTAATGAAAAACTGTTTTTT. This encodes CASSQVDRVNEKLFF.

This clonotype is a singleton in its sample. V is TRBV29-1 and J is TRBJ2-5, with D possibly matching TRBD1 (5 bases). Trimming stripped 7 bases from V and 1 base from J, with 16 bases between. Germline values: CDR1 SQVTM, CDR2 ANQGSEA. This CDR3 is 14 amino acids long. CDR3 protein: CSAAYWTSQETQYF. CDR3 DNA sequence: TGCAGCGCTGCATACTGGACATCCCAAGAGACCCAGTACTTC.

V gene TRBV7-8 combines with J gene TRBJ2-7, with 10 positions matching TRBD2. This CDR3 region has 17 residues. The germline gives CDR1 SGHVS, CDR2 FQNEAQ. Unmatched junction bases numbered 12, after V lost 6 bases and J lost 1 base. The CDR3 here is CASSYSAGLADSYEQYF. The CDR3 DNA is TGTGCCAGCAGTTACTCGGCCGGACTAGCGGATTCCTACGAGCAGTACTTC.

V and J are TRBV9 and TRBJ1-6; D gene unclear. The CDR3 loop spans 16 amino acids. Trimming removed 0 bases at V and 7 bases at J, with 14 bases between. From germline, CDR1 is SGDLS and CDR2 YYNGEE. CDR3 sequence reads: CASSVGGGRDNSPLHF. As DNA, the CDR3 is TGTGCCAGCAGCGTAGGAGGCGGGAGAGACAATTCACCCCTCCACTTT.

Concerning this clonotype itself: A junction end diverges from the germline sequence, so it may reflect a read error. The V and J genes are TRBV12-3 or TRBV12-4 and TRBJ1-1, with TRBD1 identical over 8 bases. The CDR3 runs 14 residues. Written as DNA, the CDR3 is TGTGCCAGCAGACTCGGACAGGGAAACATTGAAGCTTTCTTT. Translation gives CASRLGQGNIEAFF.

About this clonotype itself: Just one base apart from a much larger clone, this may be a read error. The rearrangement joins TRBV15 to TRBJ2-6; D is unclear. Germline assignment: CDR1 LNHNV and CDR2 YYDKDF (reference sequence). This CDR3 is 14 amino acids long. The germline V and J ends were trimmed by 1 base and 0 bases, with 1 base remaining between them. The CDR3 loop reads CATSRGSGANVLTF. For the CDR3, the DNA is TGTGCCACCAGCAGAGGCTCTGGGGCCAACGTCCTGACTTTC.

The gene calls are TRBV7-3 and TRBJ1-2, with TRBD1 matching 9 bases. Looked up from germline, CDR1 is SGHTA and CDR2 is FQGTGA. CDR3 length equals 15 residues. With 5 bases clipped from V and 3 bases from J, the junction kept 7 bases outside the gene matches. CDR3 in amino acids: CASSSPGTGHYGYTF. DNA of the CDR3: TGTGCCAGCAGCAGCCCCGGGACAGGGCACTATGGCTACACCTTC.

Regarding this clonotype: This sequence may be a read error, since a much larger clone differs from it by one base. The chain joins TRBV5-1 to TRBJ1-6, with 8 bases matching TRBD1. CDR1 SGHRS and CDR2 YFSETQ come from the germline V gene. V gave up 4 bases and J gave up 8 bases; unmatched junction bases: 14. The CDR3 contains 17 residues. The CDR3 loop reads CASSHQRRGQGYSPLHF. DNA of the CDR3: TGCGCCAGCAGCCACCAAAGGCGAGGACAGGGATATTCACCCCTCCACTTT.

Ten or more counts support this clonotype. The junction departs from germline at one end; a sequencing error may be responsible. The rearrangement joins TRBV11-2 to TRBJ2-7; D is unresolved. Germline V gene data show CDR1 as SGHAT and CDR2 as FQNNGV. This CDR3 has 15 residues. The CDR3 coding sequence is TGTGCCAGCAGCTTGCATAGCAGGTTGGGTAACGAACAGTACTTC. Residues: CASSLHSRLGNEQYF.